The 8 T cell receptor beta chains listed next were all sequenced from one sample in a study of beta chain features in type 1 diabetes. cDNA synthesis used the whole RNA isolate, giving expressed TCRB sequences. Repertoires were generated with immunoSEQ multiplex PCR, while TCRdb's copy carries only in-frame clones and drops some. This sample has 200,000 to 250,000 clones, with 11% found just once. The sample was central memory CD4+ T cells from blood. Receptor source: a young man in good health.

On this clone: Since a far larger clone is one base different, this is likely a read error. The V and J genes are TRBV7-2 and TRBJ1-2, with a weak D call TRBD1 (5 bases). Trimming shortened V by 5 bases and J by 8 bases, and 18 bases separated the two germline ends. Germline CDR1 SGHTA, CDR2 FQGNSA. CDR3 length: 14 residues. The CDR3 coding sequence is TGTGCCAGCAGCGCCCCGGTACAGGATCGAGGCTACACCTTC. Translation gives CASSAPVQDRGYTF. Variable domain in full (rest from reference TRBV7-2 and TRBJ1-2): GAGVSQSPSNKVTEKGKDVELRCDPISGHTALYWYRQSLGQGLEFLIYFQGNSAPDKSGLPSDRFSAERTGGSVSTLTIQRTQQEDSAVYLCASSAPVQDRGYTFGSGTRLTVV.

The genes are TRBV7-9 and TRBJ2-7, with a tentative D call TRBD1 (6 bases). The V and J ends lost 5 bases and 7 bases respectively, with 9 bases between them. This CDR3 has 11 amino acids. The V gene's germline CDR1 is SEHNR and CDR2 FQNEAQ (reference sequence). The CDR3 DNA reads as TGTGCCAGCAGCGTTCAGGGGGAGCAGTACTTC. Its translation: CASSVQGEQYF.

In this sample, this clone turned up a few times. This chain uses TRBV19 with TRBJ2-2; 7 nucleotides match TRBD1. Germline lookup yields CDR1 LNHDA and CDR2 SQIVND (reference sequence). V was pared by 8 bases and J by 2 bases, with 5 bases of the junction left unmatched. The CDR3 contains 14 residues. As DNA, the CDR3 is TGTGCCAGTGTAGGGGACAGAAACACCGGGGAGCTGTTTTTT. The encoded protein is CASVGDRNTGELFF.

This clone showed up just a few times. The rearrangement joins TRBV12-5 to TRBJ2-1, with D perhaps assigned TRBD1 or TRBD2 (6 bases each). This CDR3 contains 15 residues. V was cut by 6 bases and J by 0 bases, with 12 bases left in between. The germline CDR1 and CDR2 sequences are LGHNT and FRNRAP. The CDR3 bases are TGTGCTAGTGGGGGGGGCCGAAGCTCCTACAATGAGCAGTTCTTC. Translation: CASGGGRSSYNEQFF.

The rearrangement uses TRBV7-2 and TRBJ1-1; D is unclear. This CDR3 has 14 amino acids. Germline CDR1 is SGHTA and CDR2 is FQGNSA. V was trimmed by 2 bases and J by 4 bases, leaving 11 bases between them. The chain's CDR3 is CASSLTSGSTEAFF. CDR3 coding DNA: TGTGCCAGCAGCTTAACAAGCGGGAGCACTGAAGCTTTCTTT.

The chain uses TRBV15 and TRBJ2-5, with 11 bases that match TRBD2. Per the germline V gene, CDR1 is LNHNV and CDR2 is YYDKDF (reference sequence). CDR3 length: 16 residues. V was pared by 1 base and J by 3 bases, with 4 bases of the junction left unmatched. CDR3 bases: TGTGCCACCAGCAGAGGGCTACTAGCGGGAGAAGAGACCCAGTACTTC. Its protein is CATSRGLLAGEETQYF.

CDR3 in amino acids: CSVVQARDTQYF. As DNA, the CDR3 is TGCAGCGTTGTACAGGCCCGCGATACGCAGTATTTT. V usage is TRBV29-1 and J usage is TRBJ2-3; tentatively, D is TRBD1 (5 bases). V lost 4 bases and J lost 6, with 11 bases in between. In germline, CDR1 is SQVTM, CDR2 ANQGSEA. The CDR3 runs to 12 residues.

There are a few counts of this clone. The V and J genes are TRBV18 and TRBJ2-5; no firm D call. The CDR3 extends over 15 amino acids. CDR1 is KGHSH and CDR2 is LQKENI in the germline V gene. Deletions cut 2 bases from V and 5 bases from J, with 15 bases between. The CDR3 bases are TGTGCCAGCTCACCATCCATCACACGCGGTGAGACCCAGTACTTC. It yields the protein CASSPSITRGETQYF.